This TCR beta chain was identified during a study of T cells in Graves' hyperthyroidism and ophthalmopathy. Turning to the study itself: Peripheral blood draws took place at initial diagnosis, ahead of any treatment.

V lost 7 bases and J lost 0, with 15 bases in between. The CDR3 has 15 amino acids. Germline V CDR1 and CDR2: SGHNT, YYREEE (reference sequence). This clonotype was detected ten times or more. Antigen: not known. Template material for amplifying TCR beta CDR3 regions consisted of RNA transcripts. The HTBI primer set drove a first-round RT-PCR of the TCR CDR3. MiXCR, applied by TCRdb to the multiplex PCR reads, yields one record per CDR3 protein. The sample includes roughly 380,000 distinct CDR3 sequences, approximately 13% seen only once; the top ten take 8% to 13%. The study defined stable Graves' hyperthyroidism as no ophthalmopathy progression within 18 months. From 10 ml of fresh peripheral blood, PBMCs were isolated. Study outcomes and limitations: Most clonotypes that expanded in the thyroid above 0.001 also showed up in blood.

The chain has TRBV5-4 and TRBJ2-3; no reliable D call. Source material: blood. This receptor was identified in a woman in her fifties or sixties with Graves' hyperthyroidism. For the CDR3, the DNA is TGTGCCAGCTCACCGGCCGGCAGAAGCACAGATACGCAGTATTTT. It is translated as CASSPAGRSTDTQYF.